This T cell receptor (beta chain) comes out of a study of T cells in Graves' hyperthyroidism and ophthalmopathy. Amplified TCR beta CDR3 regions derived from RNA transcripts. HTBI primers drove first-round RT-PCR of the TCR CDR3. Using its own MiXCR run on the multiplex PCR reads, TCRdb lists one record per CDR3 protein. The sample lists 550,000 to 800,000 distinct CDR3 sequences; less than 20% were seen once. Germline CDR1 ENHRY, CDR2 SYGVKD. V lost 0 bases, J lost 0 bases, and 11 bases stayed unmatched. The CDR3 extends over 19 amino acids. The sample consisted of blood. The origin of this receptor is a young man with Graves' hyperthyroidism. This chain joins TRBV10-3 and TRBJ1-2; 9 bases match TRBD1. The CDR3 DNA is TGTGCCATCAGTGAGTCAACCCGGGACAGGGTGTTGGCTAACTATGGCTACACCTTC. Its protein product is CAISESTRDRVLANYGYTF.